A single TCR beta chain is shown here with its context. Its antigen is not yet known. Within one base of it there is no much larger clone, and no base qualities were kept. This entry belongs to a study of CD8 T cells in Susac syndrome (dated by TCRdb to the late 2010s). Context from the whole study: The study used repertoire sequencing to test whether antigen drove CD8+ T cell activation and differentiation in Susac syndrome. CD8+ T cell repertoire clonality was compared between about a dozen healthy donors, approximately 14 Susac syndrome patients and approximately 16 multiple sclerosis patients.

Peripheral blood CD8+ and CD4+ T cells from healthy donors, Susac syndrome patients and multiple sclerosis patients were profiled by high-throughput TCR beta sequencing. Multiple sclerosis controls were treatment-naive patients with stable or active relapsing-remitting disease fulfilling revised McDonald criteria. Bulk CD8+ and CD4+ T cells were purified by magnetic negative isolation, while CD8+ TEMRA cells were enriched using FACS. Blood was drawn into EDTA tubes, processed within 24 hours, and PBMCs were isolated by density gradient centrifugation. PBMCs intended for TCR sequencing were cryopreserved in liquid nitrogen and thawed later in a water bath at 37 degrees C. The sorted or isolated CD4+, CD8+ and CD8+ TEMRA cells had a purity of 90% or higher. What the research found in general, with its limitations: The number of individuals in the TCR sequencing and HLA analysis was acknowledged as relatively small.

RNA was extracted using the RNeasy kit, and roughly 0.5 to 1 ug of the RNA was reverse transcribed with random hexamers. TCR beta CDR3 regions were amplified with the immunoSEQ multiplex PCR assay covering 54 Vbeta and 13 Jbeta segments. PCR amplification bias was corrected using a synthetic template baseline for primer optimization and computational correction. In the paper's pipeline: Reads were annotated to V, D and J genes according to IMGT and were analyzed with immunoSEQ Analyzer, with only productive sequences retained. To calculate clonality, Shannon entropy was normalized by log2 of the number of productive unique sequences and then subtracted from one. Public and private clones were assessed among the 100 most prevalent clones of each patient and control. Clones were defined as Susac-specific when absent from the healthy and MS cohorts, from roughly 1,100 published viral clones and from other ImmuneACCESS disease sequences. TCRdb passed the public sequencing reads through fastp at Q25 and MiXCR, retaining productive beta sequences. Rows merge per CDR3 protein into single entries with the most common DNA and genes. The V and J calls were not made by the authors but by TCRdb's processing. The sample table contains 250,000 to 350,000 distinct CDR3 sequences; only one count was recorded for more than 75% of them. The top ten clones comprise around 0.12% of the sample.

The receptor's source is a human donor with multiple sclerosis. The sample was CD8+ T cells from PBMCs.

The CDR3 is CASSPALRDIRGYTF. In nucleotide form, the sequence is TGCGCCAGCAGCCCGGCCCTACGGGACATTCGGGGCTACACCTTC. The chain links TRBV5-1 with TRBJ1-2; TRBD1 is a possible D gene, resting on 6 matching bases. The CDR3 runs 15 amino acids, cysteine and phenylalanine included. Just CDR3 DNA is preserved here, 45 bases in frame from base 1. CDR1 is given as SGHRS and CDR2 as YFSETQ, both from the germline V gene. V was cut back by 4 bases and J by 8 bases, leaving a gap of 21 bases between them.